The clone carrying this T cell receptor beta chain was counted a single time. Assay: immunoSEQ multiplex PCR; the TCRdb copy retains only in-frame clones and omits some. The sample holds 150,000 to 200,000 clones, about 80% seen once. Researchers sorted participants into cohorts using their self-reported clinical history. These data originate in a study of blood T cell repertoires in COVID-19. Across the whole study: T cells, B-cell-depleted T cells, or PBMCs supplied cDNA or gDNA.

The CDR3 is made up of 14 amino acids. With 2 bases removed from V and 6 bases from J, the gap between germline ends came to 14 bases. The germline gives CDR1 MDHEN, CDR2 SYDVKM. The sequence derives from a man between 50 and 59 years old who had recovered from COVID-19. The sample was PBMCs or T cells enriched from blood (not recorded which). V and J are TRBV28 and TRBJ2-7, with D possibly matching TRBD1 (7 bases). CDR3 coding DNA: TGTGCCAGCAGTTTAACCAGGGGGGTCAGCGAGCAGTACTTC. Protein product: CASSLTRGVSEQYF.